Listed below are T cell receptor beta chains from one sample, sequenced in a study of cytomegalovirus exposure and HLA in healthy donors. The method was immunoSEQ multiplex PCR; TCRdb's version includes in-frame clones alone and lacks a portion of them. Among about 140,000 clones, almost 85% were seen once, and the ten largest hold 1.2% to 1.5%. Input material: PBMCs. Receptors originate from a man aged 30-40 years in good health and CMV-seropositive. Each CDR3 is given with its conserved first and last residue. The order of the fields is J gene, D gene, V gene, clone size, CDR3 DNA, CDR3 protein. D genes are given only for firm matches. Only part of the rows carry a size: once, few, many, or a class if the clone is expanded.

j_gene: TRBJ2-7; d_gene: TRBD2; v_gene: TRBV30; abundance: once; CDR3nt: TGTGCCTGGAGGAGGGGAGTAGCGGGGTTTAGCGAGCAGTACTTC; CDR3aa: CAWRRGVAGFSEQYF
j_gene: TRBJ2-5; d_gene: -; v_gene: TRBV7-9; abundance: -; CDR3nt: TGTGCCAGCAGCTCCAGGGGGGCCCAGTACTTC; CDR3aa: CASSSRGAQYF
j_gene: TRBJ2-3; d_gene: TRBD2; v_gene: TRBV28; abundance: -; CDR3nt: TGTGCCAGCAGTTTATTACTAGCGGGAGCTAGAGATACGCAGTATTTT; CDR3aa: CASSLLLAGARDTQYF
j_gene: TRBJ1-6; d_gene: TRBD1; v_gene: TRBV6-1; abundance: -; CDR3nt: TGTGCCAGCAGTATACCGGGACAGGGTAATTCACCCCTCCACTTT; CDR3aa: CASSIPGQGNSPLHF
j_gene: TRBJ1-2; d_gene: TRBD1; v_gene: TRBV7-9; abundance: -; CDR3nt: TGTGCCAGCAGCTATCAAGATGGGACAGCCTATGGCTACACCTTC; CDR3aa: CASSYQDGTAYGYTF
j_gene: TRBJ2-1; d_gene: TRBD2; v_gene: TRBV4-2; abundance: few; CDR3nt: TGTGCCAGCAGCCTTAGCGGGGGGACCTACAATGAGCAGTTCTTC; CDR3aa: CASSLSGGTYNEQFF
j_gene: TRBJ1-1; d_gene: TRBD1; v_gene: TRBV28; abundance: -; CDR3nt: TGTGCCAGCAGCCACGGGGGACAGGCCGGGAATACTGAAGCTTTCTTT; CDR3aa: CASSHGGQAGNTEAFF
j_gene: TRBJ2-1; d_gene: TRBD1; v_gene: TRBV6-4; abundance: once; CDR3nt: TGTGCCAGCAGTCTCAGTGTAGGGACAGGGGATGAGCAGTTCTTC; CDR3aa: CASSLSVGTGDEQFF
j_gene: TRBJ2-1; d_gene: TRBD1; v_gene: TRBV6-6; abundance: few; CDR3nt: TGTGCCAGCAGTCCCTTGGACAGGGGGGACGATGAGCAGTTCTTC; CDR3aa: CASSPLDRGDDEQFF
j_gene: TRBJ2-2; d_gene: -; v_gene: TRBV18; abundance: -; CDR3nt: TGTGCCAGCTCACCGAACCTTGACAGCACCGGGGAGCTGTTTTTT; CDR3aa: CASSPNLDSTGELFF
j_gene: TRBJ1-2; d_gene: -; v_gene: TRBV6-5; abundance: -; CDR3nt: TGTGCCAGCAGTTACTCGGGGGAGGCCTATGGCTACACCTTC; CDR3aa: CASSYSGEAYGYTF
j_gene: TRBJ1-5; d_gene: -; v_gene: TRBV5-1; abundance: -; CDR3nt: TGCGCCAGCAGCTTGGACTGGGGGGAGCCCCAGCATTTT; CDR3aa: CASSLDWGEPQHF
j_gene: TRBJ1-5; d_gene: TRBD1; v_gene: TRBV10-3; abundance: few; CDR3nt: TGTGCCACCACACCGGGACAGGGTCATCAGCCCCAGCATTTT; CDR3aa: CATTPGQGHQPQHF
j_gene: TRBJ2-5; d_gene: TRBD2; v_gene: TRBV30; abundance: -; CDR3nt: TGTGCCTGGAGTCCGGGACTAGCGGGGGGAGAAGAGACCCAGTACTTC; CDR3aa: CAWSPGLAGGEETQYF
j_gene: TRBJ1-1; d_gene: -; v_gene: TRBV7-3; abundance: -; CDR3nt: TGTGCCAGCAGCCAACAGGGCGAGGGGACTGAAGCTTTCTTT; CDR3aa: CASSQQGEGTEAFF
j_gene: TRBJ2-7; d_gene: -; v_gene: TRBV6-1; abundance: -; CDR3nt: TGTGCCAGCAGTGAAATATACGAGCAGTACTTC; CDR3aa: CASSEIYEQYF
j_gene: TRBJ1-3; d_gene: -; v_gene: TRBV30; abundance: -; CDR3nt: TGTGCCTGGAGTGTACTAAAGGGGGCTGGAAACACCATATATTTT; CDR3aa: CAWSVLKGAGNTIYF
j_gene: TRBJ1-5; d_gene: TRBD1; v_gene: TRBV5-5; abundance: -; CDR3nt: TGTGCCAGCAGCTTGGAACAGGGGTTACGGCAGCCCCAGCATTTT; CDR3aa: CASSLEQGLRQPQHF
j_gene: TRBJ1-5; d_gene: -; v_gene: TRBV19; abundance: -; CDR3nt: TGTGCCACCACATCGACAGGCTATAACAATCAGCCCCAGCATTTT; CDR3aa: CATTSTGYNNQPQHF
j_gene: TRBJ2-1; d_gene: -; v_gene: TRBV7-8; abundance: -; CDR3nt: TGTGCCAGCAGCTTAGCTGGTGCCCCTAGCTCCTACAATGAGCAGTTCTTC; CDR3aa: CASSLAGAPSSYNEQFF
j_gene: TRBJ1-4; d_gene: TRBD1; v_gene: TRBV7-9; abundance: -; CDR3nt: TGTGCCAGCAGCTTTCAGGACAGGGGAAAACTGTTTTTT; CDR3aa: CASSFQDRGKLFF
j_gene: TRBJ2-2; d_gene: TRBD1; v_gene: TRBV30; abundance: -; CDR3nt: TGTGCCTGGGACCGGGACAGGGAGAACGGGGAGCTGTTTTTT; CDR3aa: CAWDRDRENGELFF
j_gene: TRBJ1-5; d_gene: -; v_gene: TRBV19; abundance: -; CDR3nt: TGTGCCAGTAGTATAGGACAGGAGCCCAATCAGCCCCAGCATTTT; CDR3aa: CASSIGQEPNQPQHF
j_gene: TRBJ2-7; d_gene: TRBD2; v_gene: TRBV4-2; abundance: -; CDR3nt: TGTGCCAGCAGCTCTGCTCCGGGACTAGCGGGAGGCCGCACCTACGAGCAGTACTTC; CDR3aa: CASSSAPGLAGGRTYEQYF